The sequence of this TCR beta chain was determined in a study of shared clonotypes between healthy human individuals. Findings and limits, study-wide: Only blood was sampled; tissue repertoires likely differ.

TCRdb's copy holds only in-frame clones and misses some; the assay was immunoSEQ multiplex PCR. The sample holds approximately 980,000 clones, 60% to 85% seen once. The CDR3 is made up of 15 amino acids. Germline V CDR1 and CDR2: WSHSY, SAAADI. The junction had 8 bases not matched to a gene; V was cut back by 5 bases and J by 5 bases. On this clone itself: Its antigen remains unknown.

Sequences were obtained from memory CD4+ T cells sorted from blood. Indicated subset: CD45RA-negative fraction. The V call is TRBV10-2, the J call TRBJ1-4; 7 positions match TRBD1. The source is a man aged 18 to 29 in good health. CDR3 region: CASSWTRDRNEKLFF. DNA of the CDR3: TGCGCCAGCAGTTGGACCCGGGACAGAAATGAAAAACTGTTTTTT.